Below are 2 T cell receptor beta chains sequenced from a single sample in a study of T cell repertoires in cytomegalovirus infection (dated by TCRdb to between 2018 and 2021). Sequencing was performed on an Illumina HiSeq 1500. TCRdb handled the public reads itself, with Q25 trimming in fastp and clone calling in MiXCR, and kept productive beta chains. For every CDR3 protein sequence, its rows merge into one entry that carries the most common genes and DNA. This sample has roughly 720,000 distinct CDR3 sequences in its table, and about 40% of those were observed once. The ten largest make up roughly 2.9% of the sample. The sequencing sample was made of PBMCs. The receptors shown here come from a human donor in good health (CMV status not recorded). Some clones in this sample may be carry-over from other donors' samples.

The rearrangement uses TRBV2 and TRBJ2-3, with 11 nucleotides matching TRBD2. In germline, CDR1 is SNHLY, CDR2 FYNNEI. The ends lost 8 bases at V and 1 base at J; junction bases unmatched: 17. The CDR3 has 19 amino acids. The CDR3 is CASQFFRLAGGGGTDTQYF. The CDR3 DNA reads TGTGCCAGCCAATTTTTCAGGCTAGCGGGGGGTGGCGGCACAGATACGCAGTATTTT.

This clonotype was detected a few times. The V gene is TRBV7-8, the J gene TRBJ2-5; D gene unclear. From germline, CDR1 is SGHVS and CDR2 FQNEAQ. CDR3 length: 18 amino acids. With 5 bases removed from V and 2 bases from J, the gap between germline ends came to 24 bases. CDR3 amino acids: CASSQIPSPNNLQETQYF. CDR3 sequence (DNA): TGTGCCAGCAGCCAAATCCCGAGTCCTAATAACCTTCAAGAGACCCAGTACTTC.